This T cell receptor (beta chain) comes out of a study of T-cell reconstitution after alpha-beta-depleted transplantation in children. Study observations and caveats: T-cell counts and diversity at one year post-transplant came mainly from newly produced T cells.

As concerns this clonotype: No antigen is known for it.

A TCRbeta library incorporating unique molecular identifiers was prepared. TCRdb reprocessed the PCR reads via MiXCR and lists one record per CDR3 protein. The sample has about a million distinct CDR3 sequences, 25% to 35% seen once. The TCR originated in a boy in the first two years of life who had a stem cell transplant for SCID, so the T cells may come from the graft donor. The material was PBMCs, mostly from graft donor cells, obtained 360 days after TCRalphabeta/CD19-depleted stem cell transplant.

The CDR3 region is CASKAGTPSSYEQYF. CDR3 nucleotides: TGTGCCAGCAAAGCCGGGACACCGAGCTCCTACGAGCAGTACTTC. The gene calls are TRBV6-1 and TRBJ2-7; perhaps TRBD1 as D (6 bases). Trimming took 7 bases from V and 0 from J, leaving 16 bases between them. The germline V gene has CDR1 MNHNS and CDR2 SASEGT. The CDR3 runs 15 residues.